A selection of T cell receptor beta chains follows, all from one sample in a study of post-analysis software for immune sequencing data. TCRdb re-analysed the PCR reads in MiXCR, keeping a single row per CDR3 protein. The repertoire includes 600,000 to 750,000 distinct CDR3 sequences, more than 50% of them detected once, and approximately 10% sits in the top ten. The source material was blood. The receptor set was obtained from a girl aged 2 to 10 with multiple sclerosis. Each CDR3 is given with its conserved first and last residue. A D gene is named only where the DNA matches it firmly. Clone size is stated in some rows and not others, as once, few, many or a class when expanded.

j_gene | abundance | d_gene | v_gene | CDR3aa | CDR3nt
TRBJ2-5 | - | - | TRBV28 | CASTSERVQETQYF | TGTGCCAGCACCTCGGAGAGGGTCCAAGAGACCCAGTACTTC
TRBJ2-1 | - | - | TRBV7-3 | CASSLKSSTPHEQFF | TGTGCCAGCAGCTTAAAGTCTAGTACCCCCCATGAGCAGTTCTTC
TRBJ2-3 | - | TRBD2 | TRBV20-1 | CSASNVGGDTQYF | TGCAGTGCTAGTAACGTGGGGGGGGATACGCAGTATTTT
TRBJ1-1 | once | TRBD1 | TRBV6-5 | CASQRTGQNTEAFF | TGTGCCAGCCAAAGGACAGGGCAGAACACTGAAGCTTTCTTT
TRBJ1-2 | - | - | TRBV29-1 | CSARWLDSYGYTF | TGCAGCGCCCGGTGGCTGGACAGCTATGGCTACACCTTC
TRBJ2-5 | - | - | TRBV5-1 | CASSLSQRETQYF | TGCGCCAGCAGCCTATCACAAAGGGAGACCCAGTACTTC
TRBJ1-5 | few | TRBD1 | TRBV7-2 | CASSRDRSLQPQHF | TGTGCCAGCAGCAGGGACAGGTCACTTCAGCCCCAGCATTTT
TRBJ2-7 | - | - | TRBV21-1 | CASSIGSGLLSYEQYF | TGTGCCAGCAGCATTGGTAGCGGGTTACTCTCCTACGAGCAGTACTTC
TRBJ2-7 | - | TRBD2 | TRBV12-3/TRBV12-4 | CASTQSGSHSYEQYF | TGTGCCAGCACTCAGAGCGGGAGCCACTCCTACGAGCAGTACTTC
TRBJ2-5 | - | TRBD2 | TRBV20-1 | CSAKKERGQETQYF | TGCAGTGCCAAGAAGGAGCGGGGACAAGAGACCCAGTACTTC
TRBJ2-7 | - | - | TRBV20-1 | CSASSAGDYEQYF | TGCAGTGCTAGTAGCGCCGGAGACTACGAGCAGTACTTC
TRBJ2-4 | - | - | TRBV7-2 | CASSLQGSGKNIQYF | TGTGCCAGCAGCTTGCAGGGTAGCGGCAAAAACATTCAGTACTTC
TRBJ1-6 | - | - | TRBV7-6 | CASSPTTGSSYNSPLHF | TGTGCCAGCAGCCCAACCACAGGGAGCTCCTATAATTCACCCCTCCACTTT
TRBJ2-2 | - | - | TRBV12-3/TRBV12-4 | CASRRSTGELFF | TGTGCCAGCCGCCGGTCCACCGGGGAGCTGTTTTTT
TRBJ2-7 | few | TRBD1 | TRBV7-8 | CASSFARGLREQYF | TGTGCCAGCAGCTTTGCCAGGGGGCTGCGCGAGCAGTACTTC
TRBJ2-1 | - | TRBD1 | TRBV28 | CASTLFRDRVDNEQFF | TGTGCCAGCACCCTATTCCGGGACAGGGTCGACAATGAGCAGTTCTTC
TRBJ2-3 | - | TRBD2 | TRBV7-2 | CASSLSRTSFRDTQYF | TGTGCCAGCAGCTTAAGCAGGACTAGCTTCAGAGATACGCAGTATTTT
TRBJ2-1 | few | - | TRBV7-7 | CASSLGPLYNEQFF | TGTGCTAGCAGCTTAGGGCCCCTCTACAATGAGCAGTTCTTC
TRBJ2-2 | - | - | TRBV11-2 | CASSLSGMNAGELFF | TGTGCCAGCAGCTTGAGTGGGATGAATGCCGGGGAGCTGTTTTTT
TRBJ2-1 | few | - | TRBV6-2/TRBV6-3 | CASSAPFGGPYNEQFF | TGTGCCAGCAGTGCCCCCTTTGGGGGGCCATACAATGAGCAGTTCTTC
TRBJ2-5 | few | - | TRBV20-1 | CSASQGLGQETQYF | TGCAGTGCTTCACAGGGCCTAGGCCAAGAGACCCAGTACTTC
TRBJ2-1 | few | - | TRBV15 | CATSSDGPLYEQFF | TGTGCCACCAGCAGCGACGGACCTCTCTATGAGCAGTTCTTC
TRBJ2-7 | - | - | TRBV5-5 | CASSLEGRNNEQYF | TGTGCCAGCAGCTTGGAGGGACGGAACAATGAGCAGTACTTC
TRBJ2-3 | few | TRBD2 | TRBV5-1 | CASSLGLAGDPDTQYF | TGCGCCAGCAGCCTCGGACTAGCGGGAGACCCAGATACGCAGTATTTT
TRBJ2-3 | few | - | TRBV9 | CASTRGGSSADTQYF | TGTGCCAGCACCCGAGGGGGGTCTTCCGCAGATACGCAGTATTTT
TRBJ1-1 | - | - | TRBV2 | CASSAFTRGTEAFF | TGTGCCAGCTCGGCCTTTACCCGGGGCACTGAAGCTTTCTTT
TRBJ2-1 | - | TRBD2 | TRBV12-3/TRBV12-4 | CAGSLAERGEFF | TGTGCCGGCAGTCTTGCCGAGCGGGGCGAGTTCTTC
TRBJ2-5 | - | - | TRBV5-5 | CANSPDLYQETQYF | TGTGCCAACAGCCCGGACCTGTACCAAGAGACCCAGTACTTC
TRBJ1-2 | few | TRBD1 | TRBV7-2 | CASRLTGDNYGYTF | TGTGCCAGCAGGCTGACAGGGGATAACTATGGCTACACCTTC